This TCR beta chain comes out of a study of CD8 T cells in Susac syndrome (dated by TCRdb to the late 2010s). With regard to the full study: Whether CD8+ T cell activation and differentiation in Susac syndrome was antigen driven was tested using repertoire sequencing.

What the work shows at the level of the full study, not this receptor alone: The number of individuals in the TCR sequencing and HLA analysis was acknowledged as relatively small.

Peripheral blood CD8+ and CD4+ T cells from healthy donors, Susac syndrome patients and multiple sclerosis patients were profiled using high-throughput TCR beta sequencing. Treatment-naive patients with stable or active relapsing-remitting disease fulfilling revised McDonald criteria were used as multiple sclerosis controls. Bulk CD8+ and CD4+ T cells were purified by magnetic negative isolation, whereas CD8+ TEMRA cells were enriched by FACS. Blood was drawn into EDTA tubes, processed within 24 hours, and PBMCs were isolated by density gradient centrifugation. PBMCs intended for TCR sequencing were cryopreserved in liquid nitrogen and thawed later in a water bath at 37 degrees C. The sorted or isolated CD4+, CD8+ and CD8+ TEMRA cells had a purity of 90% or higher. Points on this clonotype: The antigen this receptor binds is unknown. No much larger clonotype is one base removed from it; base qualities were not supplied.

From the germline V gene (reference sequence), CDR1 is SEHNR and CDR2 is FQNEAQ. Taken from cysteine to phenylalanine, the CDR3 has 15 residues. CDR3 DNA only is kept here, 45 bases in frame from base 1. Relative to germline, V is 1 base shorter and J is 3 bases shorter, with 12 bases between their ends. RNA was extracted with the RNeasy kit and roughly 0.45 to 1 ug was reverse transcribed using random hexamers. The immunoSEQ multiplex PCR assay, which covers 54 Vbeta and 13 Jbeta segments, was used to amplify TCR beta CDR3 regions. PCR amplification bias was corrected by using a synthetic template baseline for primer optimization and computational correction. Under the source paper's analysis protocol: Reads were assigned to V, D and J genes according to IMGT and analyzed in immunoSEQ Analyzer, with only productive sequences retained. Clonality was calculated as one minus the Shannon entropy normalized by log2 of the number of productive unique sequences. Public and private clones were assessed among the 100 most prevalent clones of each patient and control. A clone was defined as Susac-specific if it was absent from the healthy and MS cohorts, from about 1,100 published viral clones and from other ImmuneACCESS disease sequences. TCRdb's own reprocessing of the public reads used fastp at Q25 and MiXCR and kept productive beta chains. One record per CDR3 amino acid sequence lists the most common genes and DNA. The V and J calls come from TCRdb's annotation, not from the publication. Within this sample are about 210,000 distinct CDR3 sequences, with about 96% of them counted one time only. The top ten clones comprise 0.085% to 0.1% of the sample.

The sequencing input was CD4+ T cells from PBMCs. The chain couples TRBV7-9 to TRBJ1-1, with the D segment identity uncertain. The clonotype was recovered from a human donor with multiple sclerosis. The CDR3 amino acid sequence is: CASSLGLGLDTEAFF. The DNA sequence is as follows: TGTGCCAGCAGCTTAGGTTTAGGGCTCGACACTGAAGCTTTCTTT.